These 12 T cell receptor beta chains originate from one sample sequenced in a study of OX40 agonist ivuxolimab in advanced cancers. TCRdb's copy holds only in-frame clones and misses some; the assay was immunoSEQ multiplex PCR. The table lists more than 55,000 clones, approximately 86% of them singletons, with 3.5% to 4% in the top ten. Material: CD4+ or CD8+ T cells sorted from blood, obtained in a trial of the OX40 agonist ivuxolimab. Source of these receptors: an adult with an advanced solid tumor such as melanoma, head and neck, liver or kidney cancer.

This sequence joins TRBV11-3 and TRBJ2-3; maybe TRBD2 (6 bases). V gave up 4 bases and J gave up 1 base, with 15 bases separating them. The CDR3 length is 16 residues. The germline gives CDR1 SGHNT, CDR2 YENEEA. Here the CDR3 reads CASSSSRGLRTDTQYF. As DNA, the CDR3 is TGTGCCAGCAGCTCCAGTAGGGGACTCCGCACAGATACGCAGTATTTT. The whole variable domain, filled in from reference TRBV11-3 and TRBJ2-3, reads EAGVVQSPRYKIIEKKQPVAFWCNPISGHNTLYWYLQNLGQGPELLIRYENEEAVDDSQLPKDRFSAERLKGVDSTLKIQPAELGDSAVYLCASSSSRGLRTDTQYFGPGTRLTVL.

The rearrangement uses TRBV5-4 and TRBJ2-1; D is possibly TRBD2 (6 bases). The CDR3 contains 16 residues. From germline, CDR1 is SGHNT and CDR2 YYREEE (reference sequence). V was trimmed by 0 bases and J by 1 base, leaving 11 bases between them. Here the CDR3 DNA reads TGTGCCAGCAGCTTGGGTGGCGGGGTATCCTACAATGAGCAGTTCTTC. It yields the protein CASSLGGGVSYNEQFF. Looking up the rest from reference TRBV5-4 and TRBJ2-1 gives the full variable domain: ETGVTQSPTHLIKTRGQQVTLRCSSQSGHNTVSWYQQALGQGPQFIFQYYREEENGRGNFPPRFSGLQFPNYSSELNVNALELDDSALYLCASSLGGGVSYNEQFFGPGTRLTVL.

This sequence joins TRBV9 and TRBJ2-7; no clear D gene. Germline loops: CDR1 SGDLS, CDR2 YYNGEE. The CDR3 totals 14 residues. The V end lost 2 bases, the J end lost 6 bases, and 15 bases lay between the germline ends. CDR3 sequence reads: CASSVRTERSEQYF. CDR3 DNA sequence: TGTGCCAGCAGCGTGCGGACGGAACGGAGCGAGCAGTACTTC.

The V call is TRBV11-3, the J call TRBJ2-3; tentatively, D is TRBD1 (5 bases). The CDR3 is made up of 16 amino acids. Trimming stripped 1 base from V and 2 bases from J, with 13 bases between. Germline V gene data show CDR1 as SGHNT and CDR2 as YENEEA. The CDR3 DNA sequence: TGTGCCAGCAGCTTAGGCCTGGGGCAGGACACAGATACGCAGTATTTT. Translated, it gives CASSLGLGQDTDTQYF.

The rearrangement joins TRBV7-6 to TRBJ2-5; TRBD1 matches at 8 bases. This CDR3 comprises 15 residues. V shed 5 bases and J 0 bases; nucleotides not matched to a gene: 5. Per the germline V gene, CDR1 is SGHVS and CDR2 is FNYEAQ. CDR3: CASSRDRQYQETQYF. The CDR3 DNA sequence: TGTGCCAGCAGCCGGGACAGGCAGTACCAAGAGACCCAGTACTTC.

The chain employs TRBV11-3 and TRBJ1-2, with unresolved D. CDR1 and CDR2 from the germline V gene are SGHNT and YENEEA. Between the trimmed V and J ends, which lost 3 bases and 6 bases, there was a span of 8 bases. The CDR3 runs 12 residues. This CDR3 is CASSFDGHGYTF. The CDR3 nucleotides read TGTGCCAGCAGCTTTGACGGGCATGGCTACACCTTC.

In DNA form, the CDR3 reads TGCGCCAGCAGCTTGGCCACTAGCGGGGGGGATACGCAGTATTTT. Protein product: CASSLATSGGDTQYF. The chain combines TRBV5-1 with TRBJ2-3, with 12 positions matching TRBD2. The germline gives CDR1 SGHRS, CDR2 YFSETQ. The CDR3 has 15 amino acids. The J segment lost 6 bases and the V segment lost 0 bases, leaving 2 bases of the junction unmatched.

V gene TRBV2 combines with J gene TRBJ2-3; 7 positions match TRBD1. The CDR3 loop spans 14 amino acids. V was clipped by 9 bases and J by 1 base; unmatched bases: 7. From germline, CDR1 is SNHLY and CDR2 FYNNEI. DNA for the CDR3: TGTGCCAGTTTCCGGGACAGAGGCACAGATACGCAGTATTTT. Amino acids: CASFRDRGTDTQYF.

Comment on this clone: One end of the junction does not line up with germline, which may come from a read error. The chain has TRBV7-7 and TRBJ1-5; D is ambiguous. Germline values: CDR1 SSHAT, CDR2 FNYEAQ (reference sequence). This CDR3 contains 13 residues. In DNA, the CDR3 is TGTGCTAGCAGTCCCGGATTCAATCAGCCCCAGCATTTT. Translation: CASSPGFNQPQHF.

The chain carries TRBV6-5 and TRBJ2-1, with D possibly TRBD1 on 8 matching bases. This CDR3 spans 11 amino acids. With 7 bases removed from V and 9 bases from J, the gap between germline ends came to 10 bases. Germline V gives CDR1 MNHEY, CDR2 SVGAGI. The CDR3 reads CASNRGGEQFF. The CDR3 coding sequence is TGTGCCAGCAACAGGGGGGGTGAGCAGTTCTTC.

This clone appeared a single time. The CDR3 protein is CASRCPGQGGPYEQYF. Written as DNA, the CDR3 is TGTGCAAGTCGGTGCCCCGGACAGGGAGGTCCCTACGAGCAGTACTTC. This chain links TRBV12-2 with TRBJ2-7; the table gives TRBD1 as D, unverified against the DNA. TRBV12-2 is annotated as a pseudogene. The CDR3 has 16 residues.

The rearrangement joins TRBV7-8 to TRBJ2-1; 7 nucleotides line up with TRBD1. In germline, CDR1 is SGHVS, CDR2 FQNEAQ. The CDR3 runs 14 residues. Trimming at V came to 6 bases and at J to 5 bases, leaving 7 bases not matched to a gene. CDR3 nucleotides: TGTGCCAGCAGGGATCGGACAGGAGACAATGAGCAGTTCTTC. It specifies CASRDRTGDNEQFF.